This TCR beta chain comes out of a study of blood T cell repertoires in COVID-19. Study details: The analysed material was cDNA or gDNA that came from T cells, B-cell-depleted T cells, or PBMCs.

Within the 2 weeks before study entry, each person in the exposed group met a COVID-19 case. How the authors handled the data: Reference gene primer amplification in the assay estimated nucleated cell counts. Method: immunoSEQ multiplex PCR; TCRdb's copy keeps in-frame clones and lacks some. D and trimming were read from the DNA, whereas the V and J calls and clone size are those reported in that table. Found here are 350,000 to 400,000 clones, approximately 89% of them singletons; the top ten hold roughly 0.9%. This CDR3 is built from 16 residues. The V gene's germline CDR1 is LGHNT and CDR2 FRNRAP. The V and J ends lost 2 bases and 1 base, in that order; junction bases with no gene match: 7.

Sequences were obtained from PBMCs or T cells enriched from blood (not recorded which). The source is a woman between 35 and 50 years old who had been exposed to COVID-19. The chain couples TRBV12-5 to TRBJ1-1; 7 bases line up with TRBD1. The CDR3 spells CASGLSRQGRNTEAFF. The CDR3 nucleotides read TGTGCTAGTGGTTTGAGTCGACAGGGCCGGAACACTGAAGCTTTCTTT.